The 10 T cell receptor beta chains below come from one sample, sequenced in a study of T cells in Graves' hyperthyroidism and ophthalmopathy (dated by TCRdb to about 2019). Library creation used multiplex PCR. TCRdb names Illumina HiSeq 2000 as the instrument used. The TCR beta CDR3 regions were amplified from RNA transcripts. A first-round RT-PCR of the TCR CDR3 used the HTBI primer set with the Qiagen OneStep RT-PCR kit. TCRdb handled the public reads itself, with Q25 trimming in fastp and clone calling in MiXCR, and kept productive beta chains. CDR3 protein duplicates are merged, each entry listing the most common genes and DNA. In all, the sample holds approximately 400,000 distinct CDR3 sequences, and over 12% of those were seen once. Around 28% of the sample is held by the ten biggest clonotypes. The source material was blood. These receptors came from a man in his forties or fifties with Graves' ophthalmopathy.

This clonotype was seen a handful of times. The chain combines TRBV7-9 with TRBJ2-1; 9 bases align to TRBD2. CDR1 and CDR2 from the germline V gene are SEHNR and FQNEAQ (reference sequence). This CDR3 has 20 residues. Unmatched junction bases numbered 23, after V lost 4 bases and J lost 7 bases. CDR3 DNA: TGTGCCAGCAGCTCCCACGGATCGGGCGGGAGGGCCTCCTCTACGAATGAGCAGTTCTTC. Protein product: CASSSHGSGGRASSTNEQFF.

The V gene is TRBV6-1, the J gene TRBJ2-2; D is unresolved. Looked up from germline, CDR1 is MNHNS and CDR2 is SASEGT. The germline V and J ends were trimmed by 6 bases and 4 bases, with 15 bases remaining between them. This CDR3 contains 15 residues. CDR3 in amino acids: CASRKRRAATGELFF. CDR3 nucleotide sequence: TGTGCCAGCAGGAAAAGAAGGGCGGCCACCGGGGAGCTGTTTTTT.

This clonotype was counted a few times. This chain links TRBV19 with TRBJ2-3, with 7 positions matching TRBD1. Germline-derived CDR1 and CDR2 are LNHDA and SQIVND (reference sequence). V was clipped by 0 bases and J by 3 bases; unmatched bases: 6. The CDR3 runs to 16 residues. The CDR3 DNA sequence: TGTGCCAGTAGTATAGATCCGCCAGGGGGAACAGATACGCAGTATTTT. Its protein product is CASSIDPPGGTDTQYF.

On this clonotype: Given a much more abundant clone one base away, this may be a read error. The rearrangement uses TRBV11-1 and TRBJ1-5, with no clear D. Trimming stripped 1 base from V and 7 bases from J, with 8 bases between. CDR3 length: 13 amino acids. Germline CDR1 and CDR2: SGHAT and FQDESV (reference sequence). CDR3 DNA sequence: TGTGCCAGCAGCTTAGGGGAGGACCAGCCCCAGCATTTT. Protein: CASSLGEDQPQHF.

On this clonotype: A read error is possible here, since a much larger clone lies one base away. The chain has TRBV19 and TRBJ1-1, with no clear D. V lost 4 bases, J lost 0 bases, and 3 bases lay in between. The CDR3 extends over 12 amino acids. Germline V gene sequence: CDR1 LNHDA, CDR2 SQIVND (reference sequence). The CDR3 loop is CASSKVNTEAFF. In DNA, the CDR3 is TGTGCCAGTAGTAAAGTGAACACTGAAGCTTTCTTT.

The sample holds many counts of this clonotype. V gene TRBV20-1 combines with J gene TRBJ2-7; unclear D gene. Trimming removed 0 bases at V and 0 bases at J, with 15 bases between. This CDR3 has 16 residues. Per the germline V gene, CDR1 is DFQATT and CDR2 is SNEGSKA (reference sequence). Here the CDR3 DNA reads TGCAGTGCTAGAGATCCCTTTCACCTGAGCTCCTACGAGCAGTACTTC. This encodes CSARDPFHLSSYEQYF.

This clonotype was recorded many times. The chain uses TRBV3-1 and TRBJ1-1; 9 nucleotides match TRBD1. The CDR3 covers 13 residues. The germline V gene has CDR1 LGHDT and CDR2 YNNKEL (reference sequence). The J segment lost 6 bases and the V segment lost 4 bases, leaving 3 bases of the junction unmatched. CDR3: CASSRDRVSEAFF. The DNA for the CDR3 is TGTGCCAGCAGCCGGGACAGGGTATCTGAAGCTTTCTTT.

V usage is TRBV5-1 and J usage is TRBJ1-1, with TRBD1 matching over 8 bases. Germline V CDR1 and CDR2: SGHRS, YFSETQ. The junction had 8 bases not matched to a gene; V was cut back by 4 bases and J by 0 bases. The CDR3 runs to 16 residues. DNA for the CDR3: TGCGCCAGCAGCCCTGGACAGGGCACCCTGAACACTGAAGCTTTCTTT. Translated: CASSPGQGTLNTEAFF.

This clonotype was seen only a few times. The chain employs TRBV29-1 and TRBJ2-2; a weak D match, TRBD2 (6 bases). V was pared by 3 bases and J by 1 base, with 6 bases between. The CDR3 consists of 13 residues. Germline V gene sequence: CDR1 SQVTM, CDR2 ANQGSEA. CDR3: CSVERENTGELFF. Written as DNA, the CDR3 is TGCAGCGTTGAGCGGGAGAACACCGGGGAGCTGTTTTTT.

CDR3 protein: CASRALGLAGVGEQFF. The CDR3, as DNA: TGTGCCAGCAGAGCCCTGGGACTAGCGGGAGTCGGTGAGCAGTTCTTC. The chain is built from TRBV6-1 and TRBJ2-1, with 14 bases lining up with TRBD2. V was pared by 6 bases and J by 9 bases, with 10 bases of the junction left unmatched. In germline, CDR1 is MNHNS, CDR2 SASEGT. CDR3 size: 16 residues.